These 13 T cell receptor beta chains were all obtained from the same sample, sequenced in a study of Graves' ophthalmopathy and Graves' hyperthyroidism. Amplifying from RNA transcripts, the study obtained TCR beta CDR3 regions. First-round RT-PCR relied on HTBI primers, and a second-round multiplex PCR came next. TCRdb reprocessed the multiplex PCR reads via MiXCR and lists one record per CDR3 protein. The sample has tens of thousands of distinct CDR3 sequences, more than 40% seen once. The sequenced sample was peripheral blood. Receptor source: an adult woman with Graves' ophthalmopathy.

Many counts were recorded for this clonotype. The V and J genes are TRBV20-1 and TRBJ1-5; D may be TRBD1 (6 bases). The germline V gene encodes CDR1 DFQATT and CDR2 SNEGSKA (reference sequence). This CDR3 spans 14 amino acids. V was pared by 3 bases and J by 7 bases, with 16 bases between. The CDR3 sequence is CSASQGMGGQPQHF. The CDR3 coding sequence is TGCAGTGCTAGTCAGGGGATGGGAGGACAGCCCCAGCATTTT.

The chain joins TRBV5-1 to TRBJ1-6; possibly TRBD1 for D (6 bases). CDR1 and CDR2 from the germline V gene are SGHRS and YFSETQ. The CDR3 runs 14 residues. Trimming removed 2 bases at V and 8 bases at J, with 11 bases between. The CDR3 loop reads CASSLGGGDSPLHF. The CDR3 DNA is TGCGCCAGCAGCTTAGGAGGGGGAGATTCACCCCTCCACTTT.

The sample holds one count of this clonotype. The CDR3 DNA sequence: TGTGCCAGCAGCCCCCAAGCGGGGGGGGTAACTAATGAAAAACTGTTTTTT. Residues: CASSPQAGGVTNEKLFF. This chain joins TRBV7-9 and TRBJ1-4; tentatively, D is TRBD1 (5 bases). Trimming took off 5 bases at V and 1 base at J, with 17 bases between the two ends. CDR1 is SEHNR, CDR2 FQNEAQ, per germline (reference sequence). The CDR3 extends over 17 amino acids. Supplemented by reference TRBV7-9 and TRBJ1-4, the full variable domain reads DTGVSQNPRHKITKRGQNVTFRCDPISEHNRLYWYRQTLGQGPEFLTYFQNEAQLEKSRLLSDRFSAERPKGSFSTLEIQRTEQGDSAMYLCASSPQAGGVTNEKLFFGSGTQLSVL.

This clonotype appeared many times. The rearrangement joins TRBV7-2 to TRBJ2-7, with D unclear. The CDR3 is 12 amino acids. Looked up from germline, CDR1 is SGHTA and CDR2 is FQGNSA. V lost 5 bases and J 6 bases, leaving 11 bases between the germline ends. The DNA for the CDR3 is TGTGCCAGCAGCCTGACGGTTCGCGAGCAGTACTTC. Its protein product is CASSLTVREQYF.

In its sample, this clonotype was seen many times. The chain recombines TRBV11-1 with TRBJ2-3, with D perhaps matching TRBD2 (6 bases). CDR3 size: 18 residues. CDR1 and CDR2 (germline): SGHAT, FQDESV (reference sequence). The ends were cut back, 5 bases at V and 5 bases at J, with 26 bases in the middle. The CDR3 sequence is CASSRLEGGGSLGDTQYF. DNA of the CDR3: TGTGCCAGCAGCCGTCTTGAGGGAGGCGGCTCTCTGGGAGATACGCAGTATTTT.

This clonotype was counted at least ten times. This chain connects TRBV7-9 to TRBJ2-7, with a weak D call TRBD1 (7 bases). The CDR3 spans 14 residues. V lost 5 bases to trimming and J lost 3 bases, with 14 bases between them. Germline lookup yields CDR1 SEHNR and CDR2 FQNEAQ (reference sequence). This CDR3 reads CASSRGQGVYEQYF. CDR3 DNA sequence: TGTGCCAGCAGCCGGGGGCAGGGGGTCTACGAGCAGTACTTC.

J is TRBJ2-2 and V is TRBV3-1; TRBD1 matches at 8 bases. In germline, CDR1 is LGHDT, CDR2 YNNKEL (reference sequence). The CDR3 totals 17 residues. V gave up 2 bases and J gave up 5 bases; unmatched junction bases: 10. In DNA form, the CDR3 reads TGTGCCAGCAGCCAACCGGGACAGGTAATGTGGACCGGGGAGCTGTTTTTT. Protein product: CASSQPGQVMWTGELFF.

This clonotype has at least ten counts. The rearrangement links TRBV3-1 to TRBJ1-1, with 8 bases matching TRBD1. The ends lost 4 bases at V and 4 bases at J; junction bases unmatched: 8. Per germline, CDR1 LGHDT and CDR2 YNNKEL (reference sequence). The CDR3 contains 15 residues. CDR3 sequence: CASSRGTGDLTEAFF. The CDR3 nucleotides read TGTGCCAGCAGCCGGGGGACAGGCGATCTCACTGAAGCTTTCTTT.

In its sample, this clonotype is medium-sized. In DNA, the CDR3 is TGTGCCACCAGCAGAGATCTGGCGACCTACGAGCAGTACTTC. Translating it yields CATSRDLATYEQYF. This chain connects TRBV15 to TRBJ2-7, with D uncertain. The CDR3 loop spans 14 amino acids. Germline CDR1 and CDR2: LNHNV and YYDKDF (reference sequence). V was cut by 0 bases and J by 2 bases, with 8 bases left in between.

Comments on this clonotype: A read error may explain this, as a much larger clone is one base away. The V gene is TRBV6-2 or TRBV6-3, the J gene TRBJ2-2; D might be TRBD1 (6 bases). CDR1 MNHEY and CDR2 SVGEGT come from the germline V gene. V lost 8 bases and J 0 bases, leaving 13 bases between the germline ends. CDR3 length: 15 amino acids. The CDR3 nucleotides read TGTGCCAGCGGCCCGGGACATACGAACACCGGGGAGCTGTTTTTT. Translated: CASGPGHTNTGELFF.

This sequence joins TRBV5-4 and TRBJ1-2, with a tentative D call TRBD1 (6 bases). The V end was cut by 1 base, the J end by 5 bases, with 18 bases between. The CDR3 is 16 residues long. Germline-derived CDR1 and CDR2 are SGHNT and YYREEE (reference sequence). CDR3 sequence: CASSLLVSRGDYGYTF. CDR3 nucleotides: TGTGCCAGCAGCTTGTTGGTTTCCAGGGGAGATTATGGCTACACCTTC.

A note on this clonotype: Compared with germline, one end of the junction differs, possibly owing to a read error. This chain joins TRBV7-2 and TRBJ2-3, with D possibly matching TRBD1 (5 bases). The CDR3 is 13 amino acids. Germline assignment: CDR1 SGHTA and CDR2 FQGNSA. CDR3 nucleotide sequence: TGTGCCAGCACCTTAATGGACACAGATACGCAATATTTT. This gives the protein CASTLMDTDTQYF. The full variable domain, with the rest looked up from reference TRBV7-2 and TRBJ2-3, is GAGVSQSPSNKVTEKGKDVELRCDPISGHTALYWYRQSLGQGLEFLIYFQGNSAPDKSGLPSDRFSAERTGGSVSTLTIQRTQQEDSAVYLCASTLMDTDTQYFGPGTRLTVL.

This chain uses TRBV20-1 with TRBJ1-5, with D perhaps TRBD1 (5 bases). Germline V lookup: CDR1 DFQATT, CDR2 SNEGSKA (reference sequence). V was shortened by 0 bases and J by 7 bases, with 25 bases between the two germline ends. The CDR3 loop spans 18 amino acids. CDR3 amino acids: CSARDEKREGNYEQPQHF. DNA for the CDR3: TGCAGTGCTAGAGATGAAAAGCGGGAGGGGAACTACGAGCAGCCCCAGCATTTT.